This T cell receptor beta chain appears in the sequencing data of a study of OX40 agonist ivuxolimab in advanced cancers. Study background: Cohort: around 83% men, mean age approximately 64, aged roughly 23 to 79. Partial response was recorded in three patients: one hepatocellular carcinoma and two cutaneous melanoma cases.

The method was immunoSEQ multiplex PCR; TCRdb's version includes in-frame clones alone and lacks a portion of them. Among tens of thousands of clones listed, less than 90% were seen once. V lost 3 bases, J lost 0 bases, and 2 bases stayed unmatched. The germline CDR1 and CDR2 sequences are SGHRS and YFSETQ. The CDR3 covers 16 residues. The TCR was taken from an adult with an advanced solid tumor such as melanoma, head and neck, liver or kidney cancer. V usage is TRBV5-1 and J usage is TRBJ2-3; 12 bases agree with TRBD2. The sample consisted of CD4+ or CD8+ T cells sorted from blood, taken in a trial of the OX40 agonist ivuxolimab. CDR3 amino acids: CASSSLAGGSTDTQYF. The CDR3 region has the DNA TGCGCCAGCAGCTCACTAGCGGGGGGTAGCACAGATACGCAGTATTTT.